Shown below are 25 T cell receptor beta chains from a single sample sequenced in a study of blood T cell repertoires in COVID-19. Produced via immunoSEQ multiplex PCR; TCRdb's table is partial and in-frame only. The repertoire has about 120,000 clones, roughly 84% of them found once; the top ten carry roughly 3.5%. Input material: PBMCs or T cells enriched from blood (not recorded which). The receptors stem from a woman aged 25 to 39 who had recovered from COVID-19.

The CDR3 DNA is TGCGCCAGCAGCCAAGGACTACTTAGCACAGATACGCAGTATTTT. Its protein is CASSQGLLSTDTQYF. The chain combines TRBV4-1 with TRBJ2-3, with D maybe TRBD2 (5 bases). The V gene lost 1 base and the J gene lost 0 bases, with 8 bases spanning the gap. CDR1 and CDR2 (germline): MGHRA, YSYEKL. CDR3 length: 15 amino acids.

The V call is TRBV27, the J call TRBJ2-7; the match to TRBD1 covers 7 bases. CDR1 and CDR2 (germline): MNHEY, SMNVEV (reference sequence). This CDR3 region has 15 residues. J lost 9 bases, V lost 6 bases, and 17 bases had no gene match. The CDR3 DNA follows: TGTGCCAGCAGCTTCTCCGGGACAGAACCTTTCGGGCAGTACTTC. Translated, it gives CASSFSGTEPFGQYF.

The rearrangement links TRBV4-3 to TRBJ1-2, with D possibly TRBD1 on 5 matching bases. CDR1 is LGHNA, CDR2 YSLEER, per germline. The V and J ends lost 3 bases and 2 bases respectively, with 13 bases between them. CDR3 size: 15 residues. CDR3 protein: CASSQGGTPNYGYTF. For the CDR3, the DNA is TGCGCCAGCAGCCAGGGAGGGACTCCAAACTATGGCTACACCTTC.

On this clone itself: At the DNA level, this CDR3 is encoded by other sequences in the same sample as well. The chain employs TRBV11-2 and TRBJ2-3, with 12 bases lining up with TRBD2. This CDR3 has 16 residues. Germline lookup yields CDR1 SGHAT and CDR2 FQNNGV. Germline trimming cut 3 bases from V and 0 bases from J; bases unmatched to any gene: 1. The CDR3 loop is CASSLGTSGSTDTQYF. The CDR3 DNA sequence: TGTGCCAGCAGCTTGGGGACTAGCGGGAGCACAGATACGCAGTATTTT.

V usage is TRBV2 and J usage is TRBJ2-7; 12 nucleotides agree with TRBD1. Germline V gene sequence: CDR1 SNHLY, CDR2 FYNNEI. The trim removed 7 bases at V and 7 bases at J, leaving 8 bases unmatched. This CDR3 region has 14 residues. The CDR3 DNA reads as TGTGCCAGCAAAGGGACAGGGGGCTCTACGGAGCAGTACTTC. Translating gives CASKGTGGSTEQYF.

This clone has only one observation. The chain couples TRBV5-5 to TRBJ1-5; D is perhaps TRBD1 (5 bases). The CDR3 loop spans 13 amino acids. Germline V gene sequence: CDR1 SGHKS, CDR2 YYEKEE (reference sequence). V lost 5 bases to trimming and J lost 7 bases, with 13 bases between them. CDR3 coding DNA: TGTGCCAGCAGTTTTTCAGGGTTGCAGCCCCAGCATTTT. Residues: CASSFSGLQPQHF.

The rearrangement uses TRBV12-3 or TRBV12-4 and TRBJ2-7, with D possibly being TRBD1 (6 bases). V was pared by 1 base and J by 6 bases, with 10 bases between. This CDR3 comprises 13 residues. The CDR3 reads CASSLGGQVEQYF. Here the CDR3 DNA reads TGTGCCAGCAGTTTAGGGGGACAAGTCGAGCAGTACTTC.

V and J are TRBV28 and TRBJ2-5; 7 bases map to TRBD1. Trimming cost V 1 base and J 5 bases; bases outside gene matches: 10. CDR1 MDHEN and CDR2 SYDVKM come from the germline V gene. CDR3 length: 16 amino acids. The CDR3 sequence: CASSLFPRQGIETQYF. The CDR3 DNA is TGTGCCAGCAGTTTATTCCCTAGACAGGGTATTGAGACCCAGTACTTC.

The chain uses TRBV9 and TRBJ2-7; 7 nucleotides line up with TRBD2. Per germline, CDR1 SGDLS and CDR2 YYNGEE. This CDR3 is built from 14 residues. V lost 2 bases to trimming and J lost 2 bases; unmatched junction nucleotides: 4. The DNA of the CDR3 is TGTGCCAGCAGCGTTTCTAGCGGTGCCTACGAGCAGTACTTC. It translates to CASSVSSGAYEQYF.

V usage is TRBV6-5 and J usage is TRBJ1-1; D is perhaps TRBD1 (6 bases). Germline V gives CDR1 MNHEY, CDR2 SVGAGI. Between the trimmed V and J ends, which lost 10 bases and 3 bases, there was a span of 15 bases. This CDR3 is 13 amino acids long. The CDR3 here is CATGTTTDTEAFF. In DNA form, the CDR3 reads TGTGCCACCGGGACAACCACGGACACTGAAGCTTTCTTT.

The chain links TRBV2 to TRBJ2-3; 10 bases fit TRBD2. Trimming took 7 bases from V and 0 from J; bases not matched to a gene: 4. The CDR3 extends over 15 amino acids. The germline CDR1 and CDR2 sequences are SNHLY and FYNNEI. The CDR3 DNA reads as TGTGCCAGCACGAGCGGGAGGGCGAGCACAGATACGCAGTATTTT. Its protein product is CASTSGRASTDTQYF.

Notes on this clone: The same CDR3 is also encoded by other DNA sequences in this sample. The V call is TRBV2, the J call TRBJ2-7; TRBD2 matches at 9 bases. This CDR3 contains 15 residues. V lost 4 bases and J lost 0; bases outside the gene matches: 4. Germline assignment: CDR1 SNHLY and CDR2 FYNNEI. The CDR3 sequence: CASSVGREGSYEQYF. CDR3 sequence (DNA): TGTGCCAGCAGTGTGGGGCGGGAGGGCTCCTACGAGCAGTACTTC. Full variable domain (outside the CDR3, taken from reference TRBV2 and TRBJ2-7): EPEVTQTPSHQVTQMGQEVILRCVPISNHLYFYWYRQILGQKVEFLVSFYNNEISEKSEIFDDQFSVERPDGSNFTLKIRSTKLEDSAMYFCASSVGREGSYEQYFGPGTRLTVT.

The chain recombines TRBV28 with TRBJ1-5; D gene uncertain. The CDR3 spans 12 residues. The V and J ends lost 2 bases and 7 bases respectively, with 6 bases between them. Germline assignment: CDR1 MDHEN and CDR2 SYDVKM. CDR3 residues: CASSLGGQPQHF. Written as DNA, the CDR3 is TGTGCCAGCAGTTTAGGAGGACAGCCCCAGCATTTT. The whole variable domain, remainder taken from reference TRBV28 and TRBJ1-5, is DVKVTQSSRYLVKRTGEKVFLECVQDMDHENMFWYRQDPGLGLRLIYFSYDVKMKEKGDIPEGYSVSREKKERFSLILESASTNQTSMYLCASSLGGQPQHFGDGTRLSIL.

The rearrangement uses TRBV6-5 and TRBJ2-1; possible D gene TRBD1, 5 bases. With 2 bases removed from V and 0 bases from J, the gap between germline ends came to 8 bases. CDR1 and CDR2 from the germline V gene are MNHEY and SVGAGI. The CDR3 runs 15 residues. The CDR3 nucleotides are TGTGCCAGCAGTTACGGGGCGAGCTCCTACAATGAGCAGTTCTTC. This sequence encodes CASSYGASSYNEQFF.

The sample holds a few counts of this clone. The sample has other DNA sequences that encode this CDR3 too. This chain joins TRBV7-2 and TRBJ2-3, with TRBD2 matching over 9 bases. V shed 3 bases and J 6 bases; nucleotides not matched to a gene: 10. CDR1 is SGHTA and CDR2 is FQGNSA in the germline V gene. This CDR3 comprises 16 residues. CDR3 sequence reads: CASSFLAGGSSDTQYF. The CDR3 nucleotides read TGTGCCAGCAGCTTTCTGGCGGGAGGGAGTAGCGATACGCAGTATTTT.

V is TRBV3-1 (or the pseudogene TRBV3-2) and J is TRBJ2-1, with D unclear. Germline CDR1 LGHDT, CDR2 YNNKEL (reference sequence). The CDR3 has 11 residues. The CDR3 spells CAEHSPHEQFF. The CDR3 coding sequence is TGTGCTGAGCACTCTCCCCATGAGCAGTTCTTC.

The chain employs TRBV10-3 and TRBJ2-7; D uncertain. V was trimmed by 0 bases and J by 6 bases, leaving 6 bases between them. Germline V gene lookup returns CDR1 ENHRY and CDR2 SYGVKD. This CDR3 is 12 amino acids long. CDR3: CAISESTFEQYF. The CDR3 nucleotides are TGTGCCATCAGTGAGTCGACTTTCGAGCAGTACTTC.

V gene TRBV5-6 combines with J gene TRBJ1-6; no definite D call. CDR3 size: 16 residues. Germline CDR1 is SGHDT and CDR2 is YYEEEE. V was shortened by 1 base and J by 9 bases, with 17 bases between the two germline ends. The CDR3 protein is CASSLSYGGNGSPLHF. CDR3 sequence (DNA): TGTGCCAGCAGCTTGTCTTACGGCGGGAACGGTTCACCCCTCCACTTT.

The rearrangement uses TRBV30 and TRBJ1-6; 8 positions match TRBD1. The CDR3 is 14 residues long. V dropped 3 bases and J dropped 7; count of bases not matched to a gene: 5. Germline V gives CDR1 GTSNPN, CDR2 SVGIG (reference sequence). CDR3 region: CAWRKDRVNSPLHF. The CDR3 region has the DNA TGTGCCTGGAGAAAGGACAGGGTCAATTCACCCCTCCACTTT.

This clone occurred once. A read error may produce the germline difference seen at one junction end. The V call is TRBV6-2 or TRBV6-3, the J call TRBJ2-4, with 9 bases fitting TRBD2. Per the germline V gene, CDR1 is MNHEY and CDR2 is SVGEGT. This CDR3 has 17 amino acids. The CDR3 bases are TGTGCCGGCAGTTACTCGAACCCGACTAGCGGCAAAAACATTCAGTACTTC. Its protein is CAGSYSNPTSGKNIQYF.

This clone was seen once. The genes are TRBV28 and TRBJ1-4, with TRBD1 identical over 9 bases. The germline CDR1 and CDR2 sequences are MDHEN and SYDVKM. The CDR3 runs 14 residues. Germline trimming cut 3 bases from V and 5 bases from J; bases unmatched to any gene: 1. The CDR3 DNA follows: TGTGCCAGCAGTTTTACAGGGGGCAATGAAAAACTGTTTTTT. Its translation: CASSFTGGNEKLFF.

The J gene is TRBJ1-3, the V gene TRBV28, with D tentatively TRBD1 (5 bases). V gave up 1 base and J gave up 2 bases, with 9 bases separating them. Germline V gives CDR1 MDHEN, CDR2 SYDVKM. The CDR3 has 15 residues. In DNA form, the CDR3 reads TGTGCCAGCAGTTTATTAGGGGCAGCTGGAAACACCATATATTTT. This encodes CASSLLGAAGNTIYF.

This chain uses TRBV4-3 with TRBJ2-1, with D tentatively TRBD1 (6 bases). Trimming took off 0 bases at V and 8 bases at J, with 17 bases between the two ends. This CDR3 region has 16 residues. Per the germline V gene, CDR1 is LGHNA and CDR2 is YSLEER. The CDR3 protein is CASSQDPGRGRDEQFF. CDR3 nucleotide sequence: TGCGCCAGCAGCCAAGATCCAGGCAGGGGCCGGGATGAGCAGTTCTTC.

V and J are TRBV9 and TRBJ2-3, with 10 positions matching TRBD2. J gave up 3 bases and V 0 bases, and 4 bases lay outside the gene matches. This CDR3 has 16 residues. CDR1 and CDR2 from the germline V gene are SGDLS and YYNGEE. CDR3: CASSVGSGRDTDTQYF. The CDR3 DNA sequence: TGTGCCAGCAGCGTAGGGAGCGGGAGGGATACAGATACGCAGTATTTT.

V and J are TRBV21-1 and TRBJ2-5; the listed D gene, TRBD2, was not tested against the DNA. TRBV21-1 is given as a pseudogene. The CDR3 length is 16 residues. The CDR3, as DNA: TGTGCCAGCAGCAAAGCAAGTGGTCAGGGAGGCGAGACCCAGTACTTC. Translating it yields CASSKASGQGGETQYF.